Following are 30 T cell receptor beta chains from one sample sequenced in a study of blood T cell repertoires in COVID-19. Assay: immunoSEQ multiplex PCR; the TCRdb copy retains only in-frame clones and omits some. Among about 170,000 clones listed, around 91% were seen once. Source material: PBMCs or T cells enriched from blood (not recorded which). These receptors were obtained from a woman younger than 35 who had recovered from COVID-19.

The V and J genes are TRBV9 and TRBJ2-2; D not resolved. The ends were cut back, 0 bases at V and 4 bases at J, with 7 bases in the middle. The CDR3 consists of 14 residues. The germline V gene has CDR1 SGDLS and CDR2 YYNGEE. CDR3 coding DNA: TGTGCCAGCAGCGTAGGAGTGTTCACCGGGGAGCTGTTTTTT. It encodes CASSVGVFTGELFF.

CDR3 loop: CASSLWEGTGNQPQHF. Written as DNA, the CDR3 is TGTGCCAGCAGTTTATGGGAGGGGACGGGCAATCAGCCCCAGCATTTT. The chain links TRBV28 to TRBJ1-5; a possible D gene is TRBD1 (5 bases). This CDR3 is built from 16 residues. The germline V gene has CDR1 MDHEN and CDR2 SYDVKM. V shed 0 bases and J shed 2 bases, with 11 bases lying between them.

The chain employs TRBV27 and TRBJ1-2; 7 nucleotides agree with TRBD1. Trimming at V came to 5 bases and at J to 2 bases, leaving 8 bases not matched to a gene. This CDR3 comprises 15 residues. Germline-derived CDR1 and CDR2 are MNHEY and SMNVEV (reference sequence). CDR3 residues: CASSDIRQGNYGYTF. CDR3 sequence (DNA): TGTGCCAGCAGTGATATCCGACAGGGCAACTATGGCTACACCTTC.

The rearrangement uses TRBV18 and TRBJ2-3; D is ambiguous. Germline lookup yields CDR1 KGHSH and CDR2 LQKENI. V was trimmed by 2 bases and J by 4 bases, leaving 4 bases between them. This CDR3 comprises 12 residues. This chain's CDR3 is CASSPAADTQYF. The CDR3 bases are TGTGCCAGCTCACCAGCAGCAGATACGCAGTATTTT.

V gene TRBV7-2 combines with J gene TRBJ2-7; D is possibly TRBD1 (5 bases). V lost 4 bases, J lost 0 bases, and 13 bases lay in between. Germline lookup yields CDR1 SGHTA and CDR2 FQGNSA. The CDR3 runs to 15 residues. The CDR3 protein is CASSSQGLLSYEQYF. CDR3 DNA: TGTGCCAGCAGCTCGCAGGGCCTACTCTCCTACGAGCAGTACTTC.

This chain connects TRBV19 to TRBJ2-7, with D possibly TRBD2 on 6 matching bases. CDR1 and CDR2 from the germline V gene are LNHDA and SQIVND (reference sequence). This CDR3 region has 14 residues. Trimming took 3 bases from V and 3 from J, leaving 12 bases between them. The CDR3 region is CASSINGGGYEQYF. The CDR3 DNA is TGTGCCAGTAGTATTAACGGGGGAGGCTACGAGCAGTACTTC.

This chain links TRBV25-1 with TRBJ2-5; D is possibly TRBD1 (5 bases). The V end lost 2 bases, the J end lost 4 bases, and 5 bases lay between the germline ends. In germline, CDR1 is MGHDK, CDR2 SYGVNS. The CDR3 runs to 12 residues. The CDR3 protein is CASSERGETQYF. DNA for the CDR3: TGTGCCAGCAGTGAAAGGGGAGAGACCCAGTACTTC. The full variable domain, in which reference TRBV25-1 and TRBJ2-5 provide the parts outside the CDR3, is EADIYQTPRYLVIGTGKKITLECSQTMGHDKMYWYQQDPGMELHLIHYSYGVNSTEKGDLSSESTVSRIRTEHFPLTLESARPSHTSQYLCASSERGETQYFGPGTRLLVL.

CDR3 in DNA: TGTGCCAGCAGTTTAATCTCACCGGGAGAGTACGAGCAGTACTTC. Translation gives CASSLISPGEYEQYF. V usage is TRBV28 and J usage is TRBJ2-7; TRBD2 might be the D (6 bases). The germline CDR1 and CDR2 sequences are MDHEN and SYDVKM. V was trimmed by 2 bases and J by 4 bases, leaving 15 bases between them. This CDR3 contains 15 residues.

The genes are TRBV7-2 and TRBJ2-7, with TRBD2 identical over 11 bases. The CDR3 is 16 amino acids. With 2 bases clipped from V and 0 bases from J, the junction kept 3 bases outside the gene matches. The germline V gene encodes CDR1 SGHTA and CDR2 FQGNSA. CDR3 sequence reads: CASSLSGTSGSYEQYF. CDR3 DNA sequence: TGTGCCAGCAGCTTATCCGGGACTAGCGGCTCCTACGAGCAGTACTTC.

This chain uses TRBV5-1 with TRBJ2-7; 8 bases match TRBD2. This CDR3 has 13 residues. V shed 1 base and J 5 bases; nucleotides not matched to a gene: 2. Germline V CDR1 and CDR2: SGHRS, YFSETQ. CDR3: CASSLSGGDEQYF. The CDR3 DNA follows: TGCGCCAGCAGCTTGAGCGGGGGCGACGAGCAGTACTTC. The whole variable domain, filled in from reference TRBV5-1 and TRBJ2-7, reads KAGVTQTPRYLIKTRGQQVTLSCSPISGHRSVSWYQQTPGQGLQFLFEYFSETQRNKGNFPGRFSGRQFSNSRSEMNVSTLELGDSALYLCASSLSGGDEQYFGPGTRLTVT.

J is TRBJ2-7 and V is TRBV19; D perhaps matches TRBD1 (6 bases). Germline-derived CDR1 and CDR2 are LNHDA and SQIVND (reference sequence). The length of the CDR3 is 12 residues. Trimming pared 9 bases from V and 5 bases from J, leaving 14 bases between. The CDR3 DNA reads TGTGCCAGCTTACAGGGTGCCCACGAGCAGTACTTC. This gives the protein CASLQGAHEQYF.

This chain connects TRBV6-1 to TRBJ2-4, with 12 bases lining up with TRBD2. The CDR3 sequence is 16 residues long. V was clipped by 3 bases and J by 7 bases; unmatched bases: 7. The germline V gene has CDR1 MNHNS and CDR2 SASEGT. In DNA form, the CDR3 reads TGTGCCAGCAGTGATGTGACTAGCGGGAGAGTCAACATTCAGTACTTC. Its protein product is CASSDVTSGRVNIQYF.

V gene TRBV28 combines with J gene TRBJ2-6, with TRBD1 matching over 7 bases. The CDR3 spans 19 residues. The germline gives CDR1 MDHEN, CDR2 SYDVKM. V lost 5 bases to trimming and J lost 0 bases; unmatched junction nucleotides: 13. The CDR3 nucleotides are TGTGCCAGCAGTCCTAATACCGGGACAGCCAGCTCTGGGGCCAACGTCCTGACTTTC. This sequence encodes CASSPNTGTASSGANVLTF.

The chain employs TRBV15 and TRBJ1-5; 8 bases map to TRBD1. CDR3 length: 14 amino acids. The V and J ends lost 6 bases and 6 bases, in that order; junction bases with no gene match: 7. From germline, CDR1 is LNHNV and CDR2 YYDKDF (reference sequence). CDR3 amino acids: CATRDRTGLQPQHF. The CDR3 DNA sequence: TGTGCCACCAGAGATAGGACAGGGCTTCAGCCCCAGCATTTT.

The V and J genes are TRBV21-1 and TRBJ1-1. TRBV21-1 counts as a pseudogene. CDR3 length: 13 residues. As DNA, the CDR3 is TGTGCCAGCAGCAAATGGGAGAAAGATGAAGCTTTCTTT. This sequence encodes CASSKWEKDEAFF.

This clone was seen a single time. The rearrangement joins TRBV28 to TRBJ2-1, with 7 bases that match TRBD2. J gave up 4 bases and V 4 bases, and 10 bases lay outside the gene matches. The CDR3 loop spans 16 amino acids. CDR1 is MDHEN and CDR2 is SYDVKM in the germline V gene. The CDR3 DNA reads TGTGCCAGCAGTTCACATGTCAGCGGGACGTACAATGAGCAGTTCTTC. Protein sequence: CASSSHVSGTYNEQFF.

This chain joins TRBV19 and TRBJ2-5; 9 bases map to TRBD2. V was pared by 7 bases and J by 4 bases, with 7 bases of the junction left unmatched. Germline-derived CDR1 and CDR2 are LNHDA and SQIVND (reference sequence). The length of the CDR3 is 14 residues. CDR3 nucleotides: TGTGCCAGTACGGCGGCTAGCGGGACAGAGACCCAGTACTTC. Encoded protein: CASTAASGTETQYF.

The chain joins TRBV30 to TRBJ1-1; D ambiguous. The length of the CDR3 is 13 residues. The V end lost 2 bases, the J end lost 0 bases, and 7 bases lay between the germline ends. The germline CDR1 and CDR2 sequences are GTSNPN and SVGIG (reference sequence). The CDR3 coding sequence is TGTGCCTGGAGTCCCGGGATGAACACTGAAGCTTTCTTT. Translating it yields CAWSPGMNTEAFF.

Written as DNA, the CDR3 is TGTGCCAGCAGCGCATTCCGGGGTTATAATGAAAAACTGTTTTTT. This gives the protein CASSAFRGYNEKLFF. The chain recombines TRBV28 with TRBJ1-4, with D hard to call. From germline, CDR1 is MDHEN and CDR2 SYDVKM. V was cut by 6 bases and J by 4 bases, with 15 bases left in between. The CDR3 totals 15 residues.

V gene TRBV3-1 (or the pseudogene TRBV3-2) combines with J gene TRBJ2-3; 7 bases map to TRBD1. V lost 6 bases and J lost 2; bases outside the gene matches: 8. CDR1 is LGHDT, CDR2 YNNKEL, per germline (reference sequence). The CDR3 runs 15 residues. The CDR3 DNA is TGTGCCAGCAGTCACCTAGACAGGGTCACAGATACGCAGTATTTT. As protein: CASSHLDRVTDTQYF.

Details on this clone: Within the sample, other DNA sequences also encode this same CDR3. V is TRBV18 and J is TRBJ2-3, with D uncertain. This CDR3 contains 12 residues. From germline, CDR1 is KGHSH and CDR2 LQKENI. V gave up 3 bases and J gave up 4 bases, with 5 bases separating them. CDR3 bases: TGTGCCAGCTCACCCTTCGCAGATACGCAGTATTTT. This encodes CASSPFADTQYF.

This clone was seen just once. V usage is TRBV9 and J usage is TRBJ1-6; D is perhaps TRBD1 (6 bases). The V gene lost 4 bases and the J gene lost 0 bases, with 20 bases spanning the gap. This CDR3 has 19 residues. Germline V gives CDR1 SGDLS, CDR2 YYNGEE. CDR3 amino acids: CASSPGGAHRSSYNSPLHF. In nucleotides, the CDR3 is TGTGCCAGCAGCCCGGGGGGGGCGCACAGGAGCTCCTATAATTCACCCCTCCACTTT.

The J gene is TRBJ2-1, the V gene TRBV9; D may be TRBD1 (6 bases). This CDR3 spans 15 amino acids. V was shortened by 3 bases and J by 2 bases, with 12 bases between the two germline ends. CDR1 SGDLS and CDR2 YYNGEE come from the germline V gene. The CDR3 is CASSATGRAYNEQFF. The CDR3 DNA reads as TGTGCCAGCAGCGCAACAGGGCGAGCCTACAATGAGCAGTTCTTC. Combining the CDR3 with reference TRBV9 and TRBJ2-1 gives the whole variable domain DSGVTQTPKHLITATGQRVTLRCSPRSGDLSVYWYQQSLDQGLQFLIQYYNGEERAKGNILERFSAQQFPDLHSELNLSSLELGDSALYFCASSATGRAYNEQFFGPGTRLTVL.

J is TRBJ2-1 and V is TRBV19; the match to TRBD2 covers 10 bases. V dropped 11 bases and J dropped 8; count of bases not matched to a gene: 18. The V gene's germline CDR1 is LNHDA and CDR2 SQIVND (reference sequence). CDR3 length: 16 amino acids. In nucleotides, the CDR3 is TGTGCCTCAAGAGGAGCGGGAGGGCCCAAAAGGGATGAGCAGTTCTTC. Residues: CASRGAGGPKRDEQFF.

V is TRBV14 and J is TRBJ2-3, with TRBD2 as a possible D gene (7 bases). Germline assignment: CDR1 SGHDN and CDR2 FVKESK. V shed 4 bases and J shed 0 bases, with 14 bases lying between them. CDR3 length: 16 residues. In nucleotides, the CDR3 is TGTGCCAGCAGCCCGGGGGGCGGCCCGAGCACAGATACGCAGTATTTT. It codes for CASSPGGGPSTDTQYF.

This clone was counted only a few times. This rearrangement joins TRBV4-2 to TRBJ2-3; 7 positions agree with TRBD2. The CDR3 spans 16 residues. CDR1 and CDR2 (germline): LGHNA, YNFKEQ. Trimming at V came to 4 bases and at J to 0 bases, leaving 7 bases not matched to a gene. This CDR3 reads CASSLRSGASTDTQYF. CDR3 DNA sequence: TGTGCCAGCAGCCTAAGAAGCGGGGCTAGCACAGATACGCAGTATTTT.

This chain joins TRBV5-4 and TRBJ2-1; unclear D gene. The CDR3 loop spans 14 amino acids. Trimming removed 1 base from V and 6 bases from J, with 11 bases in between. Per the germline V gene, CDR1 is SGHNT and CDR2 is YYREEE (reference sequence). CDR3 sequence reads: CASSLSGPGNEQFF. As DNA, the CDR3 is TGTGCCAGCAGCTTGTCGGGTCCGGGCAATGAGCAGTTCTTC.

The chain couples TRBV27 to TRBJ1-1; 8 bases agree with TRBD1. V trimming: 3 bases; J trimming: 5 bases; junction bases outside the gene matches: 5. CDR3 length: 14 amino acids. CDR1 and CDR2 from the germline V gene are MNHEY and SMNVEV (reference sequence). The CDR3 reads CASSFQGADTEAFF. The CDR3 coding sequence is TGTGCCAGCAGTTTTCAGGGGGCGGATACTGAAGCTTTCTTT.

The chain recombines TRBV28 with TRBJ1-2; D uncertain. The germline gives CDR1 MDHEN, CDR2 SYDVKM. V was shortened by 5 bases and J by 4 bases, with 11 bases between the two germline ends. The CDR3 loop spans 13 amino acids. The CDR3 DNA follows: TGTGCCAGCAGTGCGACCGGAGTCTATGGCTACACCTTC. It translates to CASSATGVYGYTF.

The chain carries TRBV6-5 and TRBJ1-2; weak D call: TRBD1 (5 bases). Germline V gives CDR1 MNHEY, CDR2 SVGAGI. This CDR3 has 14 amino acids. V was shortened by 7 bases and J by 1 base, with 13 bases between the two germline ends. The CDR3, as DNA: TGTGCCAGCACCAATGGCAGGGTTAACTATGGCTACACCTTC. It translates to CASTNGRVNYGYTF.